This T cell receptor (beta chain) is from a study of OX40 agonist ivuxolimab in advanced cancers. On the study more broadly: Among those treated, three patients had partial responses, one with hepatocellular carcinoma and two with cutaneous melanoma.

As for this clone: What it binds is unknown.

Study results and limitations: People who partly responded at 0.1-3.0 mg/kg had some of the least clonal expansion seen.

Profiling relied on immunoSEQ multiplex PCR, and the TCRdb table lists in-frame clones only, not all of them. The table records around 150,000 clones, approximately 90% of them present only once. The TCR originated in an adult with an advanced solid tumor such as melanoma, head and neck, liver or kidney cancer. The source material was CD4+ or CD8+ T cells sorted from blood, sampled in a trial of the OX40 agonist ivuxolimab.

The CDR3 protein is CASSFGPTYLNEKLFF. The CDR3 region has the DNA TGTGCCAGCAGTTTTGGACCGACGTATCTTAATGAAAAACTGTTTTTT. The chain has TRBV6-5 and TRBJ1-4; D gene ambiguous. V was cut by 4 bases and J by 4 bases, with 16 bases left in between. There are 16 residues in the CDR3. Germline loops: CDR1 MNHEY, CDR2 SVGAGI.